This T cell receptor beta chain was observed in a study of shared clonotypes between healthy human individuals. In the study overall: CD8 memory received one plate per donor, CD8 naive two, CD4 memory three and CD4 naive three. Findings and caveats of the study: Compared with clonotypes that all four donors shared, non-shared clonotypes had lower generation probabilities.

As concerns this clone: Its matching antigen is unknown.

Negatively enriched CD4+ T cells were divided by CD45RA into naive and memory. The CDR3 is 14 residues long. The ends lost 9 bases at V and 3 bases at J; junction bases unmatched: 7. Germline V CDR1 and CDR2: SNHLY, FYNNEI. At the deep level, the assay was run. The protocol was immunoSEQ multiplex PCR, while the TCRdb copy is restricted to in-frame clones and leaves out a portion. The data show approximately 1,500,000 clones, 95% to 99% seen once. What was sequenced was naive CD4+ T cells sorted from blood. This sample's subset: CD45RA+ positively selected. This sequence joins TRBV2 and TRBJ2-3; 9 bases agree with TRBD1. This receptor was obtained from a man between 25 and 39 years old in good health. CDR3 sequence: CARQGTGLTDTQYF. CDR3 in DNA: TGTGCCAGGCAGGGGACAGGGTTAACAGATACGCAGTATTTT.